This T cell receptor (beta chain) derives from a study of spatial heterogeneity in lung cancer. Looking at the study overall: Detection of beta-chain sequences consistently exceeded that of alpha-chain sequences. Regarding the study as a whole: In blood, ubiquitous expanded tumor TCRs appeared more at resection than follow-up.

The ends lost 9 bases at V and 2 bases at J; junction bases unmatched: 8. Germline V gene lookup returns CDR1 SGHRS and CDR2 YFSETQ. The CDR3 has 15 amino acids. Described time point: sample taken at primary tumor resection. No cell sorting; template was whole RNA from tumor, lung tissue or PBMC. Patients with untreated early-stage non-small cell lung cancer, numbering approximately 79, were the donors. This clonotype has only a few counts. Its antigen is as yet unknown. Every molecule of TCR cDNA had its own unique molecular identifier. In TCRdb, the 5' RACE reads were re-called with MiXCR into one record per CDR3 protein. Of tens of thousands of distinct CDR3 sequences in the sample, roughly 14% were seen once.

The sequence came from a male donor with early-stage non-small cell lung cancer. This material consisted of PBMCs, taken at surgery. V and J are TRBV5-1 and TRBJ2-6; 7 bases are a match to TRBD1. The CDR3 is CATATGAPGANVLTF. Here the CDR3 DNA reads TGCGCCACTGCAACAGGGGCCCCTGGGGCCAACGTCCTGACTTTC.